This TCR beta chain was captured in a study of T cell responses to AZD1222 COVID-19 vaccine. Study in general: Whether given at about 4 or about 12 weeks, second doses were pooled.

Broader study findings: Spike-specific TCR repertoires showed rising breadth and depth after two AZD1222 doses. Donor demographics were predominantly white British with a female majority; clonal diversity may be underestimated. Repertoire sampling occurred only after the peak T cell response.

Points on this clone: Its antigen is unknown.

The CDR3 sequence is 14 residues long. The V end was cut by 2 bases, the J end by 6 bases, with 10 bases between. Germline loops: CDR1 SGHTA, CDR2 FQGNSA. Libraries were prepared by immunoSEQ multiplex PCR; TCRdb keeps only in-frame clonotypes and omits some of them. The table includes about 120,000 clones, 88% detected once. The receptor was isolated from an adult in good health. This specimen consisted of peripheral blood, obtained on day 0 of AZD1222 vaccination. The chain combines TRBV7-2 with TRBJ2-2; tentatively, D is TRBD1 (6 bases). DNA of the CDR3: TGTGCCAGCAGCTTACGCAGGGGTTCCGGGGAGCTGTTTTTT. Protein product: CASSLRRGSGELFF.